Below, 8 T cell receptor beta chains from the same sample are listed, as sequenced in a study of low-dose radiotherapy and immunotherapy resistance in tumors. Priming of first-strand cDNA relied on TRAV- and TRBV-specific primers (covering alpha and beta chains). The PCR that amplified TCRs ran for 20 cycles, relying on a constant-region primer and a V-primer adapter. TCRdb reprocessed the reads via MiXCR and lists one record per CDR3 protein. The sample yields 85,000 to 95,000 distinct CDR3 sequences, approximately 22% seen once. Time point given: after trial treatment. Stated treatment: LDRT plus nivolumab, ipilimumab, low-dose cyclophosphamide and aspirin (RACIN trial). Source: PBMCs, taken after low-dose radiotherapy plus immunotherapy. The source of these receptors is a female donor with ovarian cancer.

Regarding this clonotype: A far larger clone is one nucleotide away, so this likely arose from a read error. The chain couples TRBV24-1 to TRBJ2-5; 11 bases agree with TRBD2. The V gene end was trimmed by 4 bases and the J gene end by 11 bases; junction bases not matched to a gene: 20. The CDR3 contains 18 residues. Per germline, CDR1 KGHDR and CDR2 SFDVKD. Written as DNA, the CDR3 is TGTGCCACCAGTGACCCGACCCCCGTAGCGGGGGGGCGGGGTGAGCAGTACTTC. Translated, it gives CATSDPTPVAGGRGEQYF.

This clonotype was observed at least ten times. V usage is TRBV28 and J usage is TRBJ1-2; the match to TRBD1 covers 7 bases. V shed 7 bases and J 5 bases; nucleotides not matched to a gene: 10. The V gene's germline CDR1 is MDHEN and CDR2 SYDVKM. This CDR3 is built from 14 residues. The CDR3, as DNA: TGTGCCAGCACCATTAGGACAGGTACTTATGGCTACACCTTC. Protein sequence: CASTIRTGTYGYTF.

V is TRBV6-2 or TRBV6-3 and J is TRBJ1-2; D is uncertain. V was cut by 7 bases and J by 0 bases, with 15 bases left in between. The CDR3 has 15 amino acids. The germline CDR1 and CDR2 sequences are MNHEY and SVGEGT. The CDR3 is CASTQFRASNYGYTF. The CDR3 DNA reads as TGTGCCAGCACCCAATTCCGGGCTTCTAACTATGGCTACACCTTC.

This clonotype came up many times. The rearrangement links TRBV15 to TRBJ1-1; 8 positions match TRBD1. This CDR3 contains 18 residues. In germline, CDR1 is LNHNV, CDR2 YYDKDF (reference sequence). The V segment lost 0 bases and the J segment 4 bases; nucleotides outside the gene matches: 13. The CDR3 sequence: CATSRDRPQGALGTEAFF. In nucleotides, the CDR3 is TGTGCCACCAGCAGAGACCGGCCCCAGGGGGCTTTGGGCACTGAAGCTTTCTTT. Full variable domain (remainder filled in from reference TRBV15 and TRBJ1-1): DAMVIQNPRYQVTQFGKPVTLSCSQTLNHNVMYWYQQKSSQAPKLLFHYYDKDFNNEADTPDNFQSRRPNTSFCFLDIRSPGLGDTAMYLCATSRDRPQGALGTEAFFGQGTRLTVV.

Notes on this clonotype: A far larger clone is a single base away, which makes a read error likely. The rearrangement uses TRBV6-2 or TRBV6-3 and TRBJ2-1, with TRBD2 as a possible D gene (5 bases). Trimming took 5 bases from V and 10 from J, leaving 18 bases between them. There are 14 residues in the CDR3. Germline CDR1 is MNHEY and CDR2 is SVGEGT. This chain's CDR3 is CASSAAVVLDEQFF. The CDR3 bases are TGTGCCAGCAGTGCAGCGGTTGTCCTGGACGAGCAGTTCTTC.

This clonotype was seen repeatedly, ten times or more. This chain joins TRBV20-1 and TRBJ2-3; D is ambiguous. Trimming shortened V by 6 bases and J by 2 bases, and 18 bases separated the two germline ends. Per the germline V gene, CDR1 is DFQATT and CDR2 is SNEGSKA (reference sequence). The CDR3 runs 15 residues. This chain's CDR3 is CSAPLWVGLTDTQYF. The CDR3 DNA reads TGCAGTGCCCCACTTTGGGTGGGTCTCACAGATACGCAGTATTTT.

The table lists this clonotype with many counts. The junction does not match germline at one end; this may be a read error. The chain carries TRBV11-2 and TRBJ2-5; possibly TRBD1 or TRBD2 for D (5 bases each). In germline, CDR1 is SGHAT, CDR2 FQNNGV. The CDR3 extends over 14 amino acids. The CDR3 DNA reads TGTGCCAGCAGCTTAGAAGTTTGGGGGAGTATTGTGAACTTC. Residues: CASSLEVWGSIVNF.

This clonotype showed up many times. The chain combines TRBV5-4 with TRBJ2-5; TRBD2 matches at 14 bases. This CDR3 contains 17 residues. The germline V gene encodes CDR1 SGHNT and CDR2 YYREEE (reference sequence). V shed 4 bases and J 2 bases; nucleotides not matched to a gene: 7. CDR3 sequence reads: CASSGGLAGGYQETQYF. The CDR3 bases are TGTGCCAGCAGCGGAGGACTAGCGGGGGGATATCAAGAGACCCAGTACTTC.